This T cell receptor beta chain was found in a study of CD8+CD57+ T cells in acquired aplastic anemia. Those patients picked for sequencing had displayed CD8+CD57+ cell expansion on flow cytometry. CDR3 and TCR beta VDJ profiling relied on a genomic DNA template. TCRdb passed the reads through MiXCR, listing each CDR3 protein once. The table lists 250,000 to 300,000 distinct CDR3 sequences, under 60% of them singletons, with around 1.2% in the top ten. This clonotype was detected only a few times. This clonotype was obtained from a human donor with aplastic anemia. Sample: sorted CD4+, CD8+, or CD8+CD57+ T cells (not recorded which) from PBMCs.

The CDR3: CASSQVGVGSYNEQFF. DNA of the CDR3: TGTGCCAGCAGCCAAGTGGGGGTAGGCTCCTACAATGAGCAGTTCTTC. The J gene is TRBJ2-1, the V gene TRBV3-1; D is perhaps TRBD1 or TRBD2 (5 bases each). Trimming took off 1 base at V and 0 bases at J, with 10 bases between the two ends. CDR1 is LGHDT, CDR2 YNNKEL, per germline (reference sequence). CDR3 length: 16 residues.